Listed below are T cell receptor beta chains from one sample, sequenced in a study of regulatory T cells in long-lasting Graves disease. TCRdb used MiXCR to reprocess the multiplex PCR reads, holding one entry per CDR3 protein. This sample has roughly 500,000 distinct CDR3 sequences; 20% to 25% occur once, and the top ten carry over 6%. Sequences were derived from peripheral blood mononuclear cells (PBMCs), sampled when the disease was refractory, from a patient treated with antithyroid drugs. The receptors stem from a female donor with Graves disease. The CDR3 runs from the conserved cysteine through the conserved F or W. Each record gives: D gene, V gene, J gene, clone size, CDR3 DNA, CDR3 protein. A D gene is named only where the DNA matches it firmly. Clone size is shown for a subset of rows, as once, few, many or a class of expanded clone.

TRBD2	TRBV6-1	TRBJ2-2	few	TGTGCCAGCAGAGATATTAGCGGGCTCACCGGGGAGCTGTTTTTT	CASRDISGLTGELFF
-	TRBV10-3	TRBJ1-1	many	TGTGCCATCAGTGGCGAAGGGGCCAAACTTTACACTGAAGCTTTCTTT	CAISGEGAKLYTEAFF
-	TRBV3-1	TRBJ2-7	-	TGTGCCAGCAGCCAAGTTCAGGACGCCTACGAGCAGTACTTC	CASSQVQDAYEQYF
-	TRBV30	TRBJ1-6	few	TGTGCCTGGAGGAGGGGTTTGGCCGACAATTCACCCCTCCACTTT	CAWRRGLADNSPLHF
TRBD1	TRBV7-3	TRBJ1-6	-	TGTGCCAGCAGTCGGACAGGGCGGACAAATAATTCACCCCTCCACTTT	CASSRTGRTNNSPLHF
-	TRBV7-9	TRBJ2-5	many	TGTGCCAGCAGCTTAGTGGGAACCCTGGAGACCCAGTACTTC	CASSLVGTLETQYF
TRBD2	TRBV20-1	TRBJ2-2	few	TGCAGTGCTAGAGCGGGCGGGAGTTACACCGGGGAGCTGTTTTTT	CSARAGGSYTGELFF
-	TRBV3-1	TRBJ2-7	-	TGTGCCAGCAGCCAAGGGTCTAGAGGGACCGGCTACGAGCAGTACTTC	CASSQGSRGTGYEQYF
-	TRBV20-1	TRBJ1-4	many	TGCAGTGCTAGGGAGGGTGGATTTGAAAAACTGTTTTTT	CSAREGGFEKLFF
-	TRBV18	TRBJ2-7	-	TGTGCCAGCTCACAGCTATATTTAGGACGGGAGACCCCCTACGAGCAGTACTTC	CASSQLYLGRETPYEQYF
TRBD1	TRBV6-2/TRBV6-3	TRBJ1-5	many	TGTGCCAGCAGTGTTGGGCAGGGGGGCAATCAGCCCCAGCATTTT	CASSVGQGGNQPQHF
TRBD2	TRBV4-1	TRBJ2-5	-	TGCGCCAGCAGCCACGGCTTGGGGGGGGATCAAGAGACCCAGTACTTC	CASSHGLGGDQETQYF
TRBD2	TRBV5-6	TRBJ2-7	-	TGTGCCAGCAGGGACAAAGCGGGAGCTCCCTACGAGCAGTACTTC	CASRDKAGAPYEQYF
-	TRBV10-3	TRBJ1-5	few	TGTGCCATCAGTGGGACGCTGGGTCAGCCCCAGCATTTT	CAISGTLGQPQHF
-	TRBV28	TRBJ1-2	many	TGTGCCAGCAGTTTGAATTCCGAGGTGACCTTC	CASSLNSEVTF
TRBD2	TRBV20-1	TRBJ2-7	many	TGCAGTGCCGGGACTAGCGGGGGGGATAGCTCCTACGAGCAGTACTTC	CSAGTSGGDSSYEQYF
TRBD1	TRBV28	TRBJ1-1	many	TGTGCCAGCAGTTCGGGGGGCACCGGGACAGGCAACACTGAAGCTTTCTTT	CASSSGGTGTGNTEAFF
TRBD1	TRBV12-3/TRBV12-4	TRBJ1-1	many	TGTGCCAGCAGCCGGACAGGGGGCGTAGCAGCTTTCTTT	CASSRTGGVAAFF
-	TRBV11-3	TRBJ2-5	many	TGTGCCAGCAGCTTCAGGGGAGAACAAGAGACCCAGTACTTC	CASSFRGEQETQYF
TRBD1	TRBV28	TRBJ2-5	many	TGTGCCAGCAGTTTCCTAAGGAGGGACAGGGAAGAGACCCAGTACTTC	CASSFLRRDREETQYF
-	TRBV11-1	TRBJ2-3	-	TGTGCCAGCAGCTTATCGCCGGAGAGAACAGATACGCAGTATTTT	CASSLSPERTDTQYF
-	TRBV24-1	TRBJ1-1	-	TGTGCCACCAGTGATTCTGGGACAAAAGCTTTCTTT	CATSDSGTKAFF
TRBD1	TRBV12-3/TRBV12-4	TRBJ2-7	few	TGTGCCAGCAGTTTAGTCCTTCAGGGGGACGAGCAGTACTTC	CASSLVLQGDEQYF
-	TRBV5-5	TRBJ2-5	many	TGTGCCAGCAGCCGACAGGAAGAGACCCAGTACTTC	CASSRQEETQYF
-	TRBV4-1	TRBJ1-5	-	TGCGCCAGCAGCCACCGGGGTACCCCCAATCAGCCCCAGCATTTT	CASSHRGTPNQPQHF
-	TRBV2	TRBJ1-1	many	TGTGCCAGCAACGAGCGGGGGTCCATGAACACTGAAGCTTTCTTT	CASNERGSMNTEAFF
-	TRBV11-3	TRBJ2-1	-	TGTGCCAGCAGCTTAGGTCGACTATCAAGGGATGAGCAGTTCTTC	CASSLGRLSRDEQFF
TRBD1	TRBV20-1	TRBJ2-7	once	TGCAGTGCTAGGTTGGGGACAGGGGGATTCGAGCAGTACTTC	CSARLGTGGFEQYF
-	TRBV11-2	TRBJ2-7	many	TGTGCCAGCAGCCCTGTCCTGGGATCCGAGCAGTACTTC	CASSPVLGSEQYF
-	TRBV7-6	TRBJ2-5	many	TGTGCCAGCAGCACGGACCCGGCGGGGGAGACCCAGTACTTC	CASSTDPAGETQYF
-	TRBV12-3/TRBV12-4	TRBJ1-5	many	TGTGCCAGCAGTTTTGGGCCAGACCAGCCCCAGCATTTT	CASSFGPDQPQHF
-	TRBV24-1	TRBJ2-2	many	TGTGCCACCAGTGAGGTTGGCGCCACCGGGGAGCTGTTTTTT	CATSEVGATGELFF
-	TRBV15	TRBJ1-2	-	TGTGCCACCAGCCACCCCAGCGAGGGACGCGGCTACACCTTC	CATSHPSEGRGYTF
-	TRBV10-1	TRBJ2-2	few	TGCGCCAGCAGGGACGACAAGCTCGGGGAGCTGTTTTTT	CASRDDKLGELFF
TRBD1	TRBV7-2	TRBJ2-7	many	TGTGCCAGCAGCTTACGGACAGGGGACATCGTCGAGCAGTACTTC	CASSLRTGDIVEQYF
TRBD2	TRBV6-5	TRBJ2-7	few	TGTGCCAGCAGTTACTCCCCTAGCGGATTGGGTCGCGAGCAGTACTTC	CASSYSPSGLGREQYF
-	TRBV12-3/TRBV12-4	TRBJ1-1	many	TGTGCCAGCAGTTTAGTAGTCGGGGTCACTGAAGCTTTCTTT	CASSLVVGVTEAFF
TRBD1	TRBV12-3/TRBV12-4	TRBJ1-2	many	TGTGCCAGCGGCCGGACAGGCAGTAACTATGGCTACACCTTC	CASGRTGSNYGYTF
-	TRBV3-1	TRBJ2-1	-	TGTGCCAGCAGCGCTCAGGCTCCCTACAATGAGCAGTTCTTC	CASSAQAPYNEQFF
-	TRBV20-1	TRBJ1-2	many	TGCAGTGCAACAACATCGACTAACTATGGCTACACCTTC	CSATTSTNYGYTF
-	TRBV10-3	TRBJ2-2	-	TGTGCCATCAGCCCCAGGGAGGCCGGGGAGCTGTTTTTT	CAISPREAGELFF
-	TRBV7-9	TRBJ2-7	-	TGTGCCAGCAGCTCCTCGGGACTTCCTTTGGAGCAGTACTTC	CASSSSGLPLEQYF
TRBD2	TRBV7-2	TRBJ2-7	many	TGTGCCAGCAGCTTAGAGAGGGGACTAGCGGGAGCCTACGAGCAGTACTTC	CASSLERGLAGAYEQYF
TRBD1	TRBV20-1	TRBJ1-1	few	TGCAGTGCTAGAGGCGGGACAGGGAAAATCGCTGAAGCTTTCTTT	CSARGGTGKIAEAFF
-	TRBV29-1	TRBJ1-2	-	TGCAGCGTTGAACTAGGGTGGGCTGGCTACACCTTC	CSVELGWAGYTF
TRBD1	TRBV7-2	TRBJ2-4	-	TGTGCCAGCAGCCGACAGGGGGTGGTCGGAAACATTCAGTACTTC	CASSRQGVVGNIQYF
-	TRBV24-1	TRBJ2-2	-	TGTGCCACCAGTGATTGGACCCTCGGGGGAAGCACCGGGGAGCTGTTTTTT	CATSDWTLGGSTGELFF
TRBD1	TRBV7-8	TRBJ2-5	many	TGTGCCAGCAGTCACACGTCCGGGACAGGGTGGGGAGAGACCCAGTACTTC	CASSHTSGTGWGETQYF
-	TRBV19	TRBJ2-4	-	TGTGCCAGTAGTATGTCCCCCACTAGTGGTGCCATTCAGTACTTC	CASSMSPTSGAIQYF
-	TRBV20-1	TRBJ1-2	-	TGCAGTGTGGACAGAGGTGGCTATGGCTACACCTTC	CSVDRGGYGYTF
-	TRBV11-2	TRBJ1-6	many	TGTGCCAGCAGCTTAGTTGAGGGGGAGGATTCACCCCTCCACTTT	CASSLVEGEDSPLHF
TRBD1	TRBV5-1	TRBJ2-5	-	TGCGCCAGCAGCTGGGGACAGGTTAATCAAGAGACCCAGTACTTC	CASSWGQVNQETQYF
-	TRBV19	TRBJ2-6	once	TGTGCCAGTAGACCGGACCCCTTGTGGGCACGCTCTGGGGCCAACGTCCTGACTTTC	CASRPDPLWARSGANVLTF
-	TRBV5-1	TRBJ1-1	many	TGCGCCAGCAGTCCCGACGGATTGAACACTGAAGCTTTCTTT	CASSPDGLNTEAFF
-	TRBV24-1	TRBJ2-7	-	TGTGCCACCAGCGGGACGGTTTACGAGCAGTACTTC	CATSGTVYEQYF
-	TRBV20-1	TRBJ1-2	many	TGCAGTGCTTCTCTCCGGTCTCCAGGGGTGAAGGATGGCTACACCTTC	CSASLRSPGVKDGYTF
TRBD1	TRBV6-1	TRBJ1-1	few	TGTGCCAGCAGTGATGGGACAGGGCACATGAACACTGAAGCTTTCTTT	CASSDGTGHMNTEAFF
-	TRBV28	TRBJ1-2	many	TGTGCCAGCAATGAGGGTCGGGATGGCTACACCTTC	CASNEGRDGYTF
-	TRBV20-1	TRBJ1-4	many	TGCAGTGCACCCTTCAGGGGAGAAAAACTGTTTTTT	CSAPFRGEKLFF